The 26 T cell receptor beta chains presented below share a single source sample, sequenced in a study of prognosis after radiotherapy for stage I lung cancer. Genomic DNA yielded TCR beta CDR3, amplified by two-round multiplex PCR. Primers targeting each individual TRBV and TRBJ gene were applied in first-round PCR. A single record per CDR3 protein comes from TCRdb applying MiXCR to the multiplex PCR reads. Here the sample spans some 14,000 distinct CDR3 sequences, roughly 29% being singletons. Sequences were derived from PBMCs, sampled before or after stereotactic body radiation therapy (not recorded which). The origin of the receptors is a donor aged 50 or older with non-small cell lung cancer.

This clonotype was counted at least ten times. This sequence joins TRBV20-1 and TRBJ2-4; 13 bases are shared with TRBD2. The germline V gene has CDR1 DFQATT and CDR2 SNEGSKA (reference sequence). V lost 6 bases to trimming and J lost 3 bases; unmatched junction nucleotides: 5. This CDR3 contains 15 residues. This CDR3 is CSASGLAGVKNIQYF. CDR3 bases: TGCAGTGCGTCCGGACTAGCGGGAGTCAAAAACATTCAGTACTTC.

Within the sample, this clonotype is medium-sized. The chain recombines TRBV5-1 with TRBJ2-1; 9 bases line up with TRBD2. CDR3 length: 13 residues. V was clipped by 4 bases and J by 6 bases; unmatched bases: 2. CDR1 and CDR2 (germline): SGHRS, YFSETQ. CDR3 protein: CASSTGLANEQFF. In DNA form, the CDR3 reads TGCGCCAGCAGCACGGGACTAGCCAATGAGCAGTTCTTC.

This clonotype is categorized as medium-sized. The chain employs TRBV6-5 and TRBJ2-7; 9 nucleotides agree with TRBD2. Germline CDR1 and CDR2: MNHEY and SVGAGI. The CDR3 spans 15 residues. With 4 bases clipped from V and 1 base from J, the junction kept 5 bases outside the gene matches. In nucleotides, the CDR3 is TGTGCCAGCAGTTGGAAGACTAGCGGTTCCTACGAGCAGTACTTC. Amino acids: CASSWKTSGSYEQYF.

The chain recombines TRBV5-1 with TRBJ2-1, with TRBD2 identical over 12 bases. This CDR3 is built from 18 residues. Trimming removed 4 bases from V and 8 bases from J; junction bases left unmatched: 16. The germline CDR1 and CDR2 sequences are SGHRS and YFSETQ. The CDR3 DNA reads TGCGCCAGCAGCCTTATCGGACTAGCGGGGATCGGTACCGATGAGCAGTTCTTC. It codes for CASSLIGLAGIGTDEQFF.

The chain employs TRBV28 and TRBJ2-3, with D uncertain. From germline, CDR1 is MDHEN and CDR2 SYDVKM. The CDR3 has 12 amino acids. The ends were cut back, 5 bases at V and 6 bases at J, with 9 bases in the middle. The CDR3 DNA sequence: TGTGCCAGCAGTCCTTTATCGGATACGCAGTATTTT. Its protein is CASSPLSDTQYF.

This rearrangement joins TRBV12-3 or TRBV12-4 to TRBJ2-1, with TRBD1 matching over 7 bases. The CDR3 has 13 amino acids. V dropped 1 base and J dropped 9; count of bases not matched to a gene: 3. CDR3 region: CASSLGTGIEQFF. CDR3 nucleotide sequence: TGTGCCAGCAGTTTAGGGACAGGAATTGAGCAGTTCTTC.

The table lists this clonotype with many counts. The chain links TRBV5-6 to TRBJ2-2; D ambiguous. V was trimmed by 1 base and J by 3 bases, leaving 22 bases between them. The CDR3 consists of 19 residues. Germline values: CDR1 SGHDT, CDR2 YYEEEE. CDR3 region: CASSLNYLLRGAYTGELFF. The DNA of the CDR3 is TGTGCCAGCAGCTTGAACTATCTCCTACGCGGAGCGTACACCGGGGAGCTGTTTTTT.

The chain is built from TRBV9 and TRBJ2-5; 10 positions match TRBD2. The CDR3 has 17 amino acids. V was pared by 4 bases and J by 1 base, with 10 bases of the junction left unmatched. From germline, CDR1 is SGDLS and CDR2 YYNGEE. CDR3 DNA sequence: TGTGCCAGCAGCTTATGGGCTAGCGGGAGTCTCCAAGAGACCCAGTACTTC. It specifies CASSLWASGSLQETQYF.

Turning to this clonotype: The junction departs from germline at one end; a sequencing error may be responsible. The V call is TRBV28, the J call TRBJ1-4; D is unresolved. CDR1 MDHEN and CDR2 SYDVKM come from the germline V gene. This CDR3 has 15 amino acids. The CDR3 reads CANSFRRESNEKLFF. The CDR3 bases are TGTGCCAACAGTTTTCGCCGGGAAAGTAATGAAAAACTGTTTTTT.

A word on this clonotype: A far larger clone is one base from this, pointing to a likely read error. The DNA of the CDR3 is TGTGCCAGCAGTCACGAATGGACAGGGAAGAATACGCAGTATTTT. Its protein product is CASSHEWTGKNTQYF. This chain links TRBV6-4 with TRBJ2-3; 8 nucleotides align to TRBD1. The CDR3 consists of 15 residues. Looked up from germline, CDR1 is MRHNA and CDR2 is SNTAGT. Germline trimming cut 5 bases from V and 7 bases from J; bases unmatched to any gene: 11.

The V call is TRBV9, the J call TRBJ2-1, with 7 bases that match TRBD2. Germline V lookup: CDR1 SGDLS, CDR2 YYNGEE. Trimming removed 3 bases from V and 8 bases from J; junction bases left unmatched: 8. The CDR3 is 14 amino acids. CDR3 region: CASSATSWRDEQFF. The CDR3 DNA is TGTGCCAGCAGCGCGACTAGCTGGAGGGATGAGCAGTTCTTC.

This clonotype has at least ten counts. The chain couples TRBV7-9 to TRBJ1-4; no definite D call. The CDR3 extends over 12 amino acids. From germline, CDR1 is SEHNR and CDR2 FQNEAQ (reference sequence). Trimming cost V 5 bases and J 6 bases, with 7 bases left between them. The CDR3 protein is CASSRVDEKLFF. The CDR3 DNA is TGTGCCAGCAGCCGGGTAGATGAAAAACTGTTTTTT.

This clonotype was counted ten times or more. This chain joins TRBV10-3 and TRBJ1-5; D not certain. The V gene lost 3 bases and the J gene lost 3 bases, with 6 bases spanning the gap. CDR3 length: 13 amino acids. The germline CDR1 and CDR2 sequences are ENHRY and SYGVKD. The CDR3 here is CAISDGPNQPQHF. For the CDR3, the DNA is TGTGCCATCAGTGACGGCCCCAATCAGCCCCAGCATTTT.

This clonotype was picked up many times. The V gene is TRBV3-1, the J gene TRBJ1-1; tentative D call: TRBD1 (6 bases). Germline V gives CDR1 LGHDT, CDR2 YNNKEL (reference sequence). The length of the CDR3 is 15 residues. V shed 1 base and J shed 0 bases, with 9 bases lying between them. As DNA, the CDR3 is TGTGCCAGCAGCCAAGTGGCAGGGGTGAACACTGAAGCTTTCTTT. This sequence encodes CASSQVAGVNTEAFF.

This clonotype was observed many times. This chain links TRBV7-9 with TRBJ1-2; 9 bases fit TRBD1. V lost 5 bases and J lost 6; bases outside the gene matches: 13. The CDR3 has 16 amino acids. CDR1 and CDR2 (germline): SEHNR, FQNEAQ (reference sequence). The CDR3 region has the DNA TGTGCCAGCAGCGAGAGGGAGAGACAGGGGGAGAATGGCTACACCTTC. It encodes CASSERERQGENGYTF. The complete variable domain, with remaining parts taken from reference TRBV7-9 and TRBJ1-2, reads DTGVSQNPRHKITKRGQNVTFRCDPISEHNRLYWYRQTLGQGPEFLTYFQNEAQLEKSRLLSDRFSAERPKGSFSTLEIQRTEQGDSAMYLCASSERERQGENGYTFGSGTRLTVV.

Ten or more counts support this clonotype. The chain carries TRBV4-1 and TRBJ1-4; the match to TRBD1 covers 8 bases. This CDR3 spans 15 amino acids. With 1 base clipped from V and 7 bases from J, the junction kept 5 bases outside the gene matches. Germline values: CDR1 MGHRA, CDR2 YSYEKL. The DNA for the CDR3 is TGCGCCAGCAGCCAAGGGAACAGGGGGGGTGAAAAACTGTTTTTT. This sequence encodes CASSQGNRGGEKLFF.

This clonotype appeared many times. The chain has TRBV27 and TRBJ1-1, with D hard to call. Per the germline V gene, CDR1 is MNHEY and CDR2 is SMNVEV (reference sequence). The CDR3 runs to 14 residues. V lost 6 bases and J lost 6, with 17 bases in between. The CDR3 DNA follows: TGTGCCAGCAGCCTGGCCACGACGAGCCCTGAAGCTTTCTTT. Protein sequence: CASSLATTSPEAFF.

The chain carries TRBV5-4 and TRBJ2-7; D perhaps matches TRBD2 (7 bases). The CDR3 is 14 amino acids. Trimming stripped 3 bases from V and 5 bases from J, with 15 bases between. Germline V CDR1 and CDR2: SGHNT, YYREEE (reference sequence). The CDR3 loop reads CASSSKGGSDEQYF. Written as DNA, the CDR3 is TGTGCCAGCAGCTCCAAGGGGGGGTCCGACGAGCAGTACTTC.

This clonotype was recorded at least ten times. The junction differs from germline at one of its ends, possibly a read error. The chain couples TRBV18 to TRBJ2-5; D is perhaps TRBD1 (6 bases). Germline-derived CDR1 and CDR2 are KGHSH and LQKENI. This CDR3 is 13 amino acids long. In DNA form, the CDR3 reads TGTGCCACCTCATGGACAGAACAAGAGACCCAGTACTTC. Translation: CATSWTEQETQYF.

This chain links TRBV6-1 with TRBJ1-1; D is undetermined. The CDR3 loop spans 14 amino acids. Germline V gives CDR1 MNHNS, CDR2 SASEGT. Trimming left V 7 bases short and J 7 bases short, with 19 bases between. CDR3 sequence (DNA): TGTGCCAGCAAACCAACACTGGAGGGCATTGAAGCTTTCTTT. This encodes CASKPTLEGIEAFF.

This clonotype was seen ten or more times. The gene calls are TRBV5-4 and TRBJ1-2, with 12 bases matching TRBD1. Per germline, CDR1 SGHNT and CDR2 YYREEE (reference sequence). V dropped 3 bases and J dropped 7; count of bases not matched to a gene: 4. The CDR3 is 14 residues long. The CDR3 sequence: CASSWDRGLLGYTF. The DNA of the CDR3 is TGTGCCAGCAGCTGGGACAGGGGGCTACTTGGCTACACCTTC.

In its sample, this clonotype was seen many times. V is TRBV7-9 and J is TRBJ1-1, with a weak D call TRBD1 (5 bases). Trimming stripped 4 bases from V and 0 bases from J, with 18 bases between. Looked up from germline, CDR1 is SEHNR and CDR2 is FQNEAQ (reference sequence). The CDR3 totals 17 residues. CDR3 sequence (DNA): TGTGCCAGCAGCTCCCCGAGGCGTGGGGCAGTGAACACTGAAGCTTTCTTT. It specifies CASSSPRRGAVNTEAFF.

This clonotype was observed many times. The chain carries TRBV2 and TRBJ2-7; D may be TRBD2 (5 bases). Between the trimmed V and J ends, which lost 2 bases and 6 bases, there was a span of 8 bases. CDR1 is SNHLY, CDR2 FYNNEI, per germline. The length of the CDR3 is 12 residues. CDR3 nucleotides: TGTGCCAGCAGTGAATTCCGGGGCGAGCAGTACTTC. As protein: CASSEFRGEQYF.

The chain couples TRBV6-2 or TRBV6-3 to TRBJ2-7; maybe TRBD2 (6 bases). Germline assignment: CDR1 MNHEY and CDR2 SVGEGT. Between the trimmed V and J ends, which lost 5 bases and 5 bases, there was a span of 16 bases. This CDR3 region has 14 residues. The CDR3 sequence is CASSEVFWEDEQYF. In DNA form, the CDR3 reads TGTGCCAGCAGTGAGGTTTTTTGGGAGGACGAGCAGTACTTC.

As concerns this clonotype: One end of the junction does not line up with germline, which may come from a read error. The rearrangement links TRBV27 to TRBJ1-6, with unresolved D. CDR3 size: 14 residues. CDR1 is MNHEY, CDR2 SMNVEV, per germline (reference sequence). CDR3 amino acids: CASSLRQYNSPLHF. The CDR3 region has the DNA TGTGCCAGCAGTTTAAGGCAATATAACTCACCCCTCCACTTT.

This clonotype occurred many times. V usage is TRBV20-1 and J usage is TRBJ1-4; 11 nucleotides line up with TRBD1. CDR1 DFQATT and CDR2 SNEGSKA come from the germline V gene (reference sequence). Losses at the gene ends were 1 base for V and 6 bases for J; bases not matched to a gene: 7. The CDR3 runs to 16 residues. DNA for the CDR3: TGCAGTGCTAGAGTGGGGACAGGGGGTATTGATGAAAAACTGTTTTTT. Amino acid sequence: CSARVGTGGIDEKLFF.